A single sample is the source of the 3 T cell receptor beta chains below, sequenced in a study of T cell responses to AZD1222 COVID-19 vaccine. The table came from immunoSEQ multiplex PCR; TCRdb's copy has only in-frame clones and leaves some out. Here the sample spans over 150,000 clones, approximately 93% being singletons. Sequenced here: peripheral blood, sampled 28 days after the second AZD1222 dose. These TCRs come from an adult who received the AZD1222 COVID-19 vaccine.

The V gene is TRBV29-1, the J gene TRBJ2-3; a possible D gene is TRBD1 (6 bases). CDR1 and CDR2 from the germline V gene are SQVTM and ANQGSEA. Trimming took 0 bases from V and 1 from J, leaving 11 bases between them. This CDR3 spans 15 amino acids. Written as DNA, the CDR3 is TGCAGCGTTGAAGATCCGGCAGGGGGCACAGATACGCAGTATTTT. Protein product: CSVEDPAGGTDTQYF.

V and J are TRBV7-8 and TRBJ2-2, with TRBD2 matching 10 bases. Germline CDR1 SGHVS, CDR2 FQNEAQ. Trimming removed 5 bases from V and 5 bases from J; junction bases left unmatched: 14. The length of the CDR3 is 18 residues. The CDR3 sequence is CASSQVGLAGGRTGELFF. CDR3 sequence (DNA): TGTGCCAGCAGCCAAGTGGGGTTAGCGGGAGGCCGAACCGGGGAGCTGTTTTTT.

The J gene is TRBJ2-1, the V gene TRBV6-1, with D uncertain. From germline, CDR1 is MNHNS and CDR2 SASEGT. This CDR3 has 12 residues. Trimming took 2 bases from V and 9 from J, leaving 8 bases between them. The CDR3 sequence: CASSEMGFEQFF. The CDR3 DNA sequence: TGTGCCAGCAGTGAAATGGGATTTGAGCAGTTCTTC.